Each of the 3 T cell receptor beta chains below was sequenced from the same sample in a study of response to subunit inactivated influenza vaccine. TCRdb re-called the RT-PCR reads through MiXCR, storing one row per CDR3 protein. In the table there are around 250,000 distinct CDR3 sequences, more than 10% of which are singletons. Sequencing used non-naive T cells sorted from PBMCs, obtained approximately 15 days before vaccination. All receptors derive from a man aged 50 to 59 who received an inactivated influenza vaccine.

The J gene is TRBJ2-5, the V gene TRBV4-1; 7 bases match TRBD1. Trimming removed 2 bases from V and 1 base from J; junction bases left unmatched: 4. The CDR3 is 15 residues long. In germline, CDR1 is MGHRA, CDR2 YSYEKL. The CDR3 is CASSQPGQTQETQYF. Here the CDR3 DNA reads TGCGCCAGCAGCCAACCGGGACAGACCCAAGAGACCCAGTACTTC.

Only a few counts were recorded for this clonotype. This chain connects TRBV19 to TRBJ1-2; D possibly corresponds to TRBD1 (5 bases). The CDR3 is made up of 14 amino acids. Per the germline V gene, CDR1 is LNHDA and CDR2 is SQIVND (reference sequence). V was clipped by 1 base and J by 3 bases, with 9 bases between them. The CDR3 sequence: CASSIGQRYYGYTF. CDR3 bases: TGTGCCAGTAGTATAGGACAGCGTTACTATGGCTACACCTTC.

V gene TRBV7-2 combines with J gene TRBJ1-1; maybe TRBD1 (6 bases). The germline gives CDR1 SGHTA, CDR2 FQGNSA. Deletions cut 2 bases from V and 7 bases from J, with 14 bases between. CDR3 length: 14 amino acids. CDR3 bases: TGTGCCAGCAGCTTAACCCCGGGGGCAGGTGAAGCTTTCTTT. It translates to CASSLTPGAGEAFF.